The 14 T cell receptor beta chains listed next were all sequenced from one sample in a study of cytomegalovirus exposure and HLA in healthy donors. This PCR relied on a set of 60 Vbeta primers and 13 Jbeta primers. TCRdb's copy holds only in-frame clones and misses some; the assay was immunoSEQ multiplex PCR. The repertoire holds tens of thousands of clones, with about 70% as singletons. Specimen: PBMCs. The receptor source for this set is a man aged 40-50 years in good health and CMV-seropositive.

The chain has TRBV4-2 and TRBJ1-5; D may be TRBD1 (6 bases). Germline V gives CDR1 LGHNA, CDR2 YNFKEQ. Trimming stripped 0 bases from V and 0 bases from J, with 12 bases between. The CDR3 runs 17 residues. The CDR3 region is CASSQDLLDSSNQPQHF. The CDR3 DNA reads TGTGCCAGCAGCCAAGATTTGTTGGACAGTAGCAATCAGCCCCAGCATTTT.

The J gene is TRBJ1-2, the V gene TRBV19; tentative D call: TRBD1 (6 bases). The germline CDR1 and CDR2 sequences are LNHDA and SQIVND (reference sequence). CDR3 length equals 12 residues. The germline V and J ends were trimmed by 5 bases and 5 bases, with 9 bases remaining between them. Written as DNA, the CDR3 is TGTGCCAGTAGTCTGCAGGGGTATGGCTACACCTTC. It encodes CASSLQGYGYTF.

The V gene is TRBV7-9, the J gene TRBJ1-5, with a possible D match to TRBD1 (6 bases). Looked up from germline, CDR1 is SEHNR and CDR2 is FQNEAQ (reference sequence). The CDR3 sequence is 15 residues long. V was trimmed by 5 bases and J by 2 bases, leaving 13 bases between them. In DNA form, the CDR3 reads TGTGCCAGCAGCCCTCGGGGGGCTGGCAATCAGCCCCAGCATTTT. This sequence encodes CASSPRGAGNQPQHF.

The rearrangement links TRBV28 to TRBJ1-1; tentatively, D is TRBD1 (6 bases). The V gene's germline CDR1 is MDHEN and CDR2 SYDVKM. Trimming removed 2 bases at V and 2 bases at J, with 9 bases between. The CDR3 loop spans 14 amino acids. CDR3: CASSLAGENTEAFF. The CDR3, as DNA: TGTGCCAGCAGTTTAGCAGGGGAAAACACTGAAGCTTTCTTT.

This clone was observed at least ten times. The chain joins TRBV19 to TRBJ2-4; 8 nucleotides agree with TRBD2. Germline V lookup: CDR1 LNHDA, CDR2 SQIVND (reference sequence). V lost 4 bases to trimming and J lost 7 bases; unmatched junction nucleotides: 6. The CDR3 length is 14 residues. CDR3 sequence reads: CASSTPGGGNIQYF. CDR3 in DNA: TGTGCCAGTAGTACCCCCGGGGGGGGTAACATTCAGTACTTC.

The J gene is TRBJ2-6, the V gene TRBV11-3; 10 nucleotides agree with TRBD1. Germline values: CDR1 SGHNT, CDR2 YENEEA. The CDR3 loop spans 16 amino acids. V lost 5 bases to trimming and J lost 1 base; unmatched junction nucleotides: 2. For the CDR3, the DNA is TGTGCCAGCAGCATGGGACAGGGGTCTGGGGCCAACGTCCTGACTTTC. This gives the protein CASSMGQGSGANVLTF.

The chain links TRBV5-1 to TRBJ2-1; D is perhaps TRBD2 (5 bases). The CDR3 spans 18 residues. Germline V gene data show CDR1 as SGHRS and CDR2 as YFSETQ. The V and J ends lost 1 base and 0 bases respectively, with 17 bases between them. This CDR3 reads CASSLYPASGSSYNEQFF. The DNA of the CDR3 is TGCGCCAGCAGCTTGTACCCCGCGAGCGGAAGCTCCTACAATGAGCAGTTCTTC.

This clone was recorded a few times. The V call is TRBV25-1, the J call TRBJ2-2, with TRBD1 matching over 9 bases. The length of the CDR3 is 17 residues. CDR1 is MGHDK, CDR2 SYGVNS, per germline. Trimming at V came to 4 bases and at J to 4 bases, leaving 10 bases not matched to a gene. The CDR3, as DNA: TGTGCCAGCAGTGGGTGGTCGGGACAGGGAATCACCGGGGAGCTGTTTTTT. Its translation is CASSGWSGQGITGELFF.

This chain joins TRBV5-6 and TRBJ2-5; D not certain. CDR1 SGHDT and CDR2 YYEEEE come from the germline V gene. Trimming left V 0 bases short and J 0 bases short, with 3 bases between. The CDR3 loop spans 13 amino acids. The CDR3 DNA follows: TGTGCCAGCAGCTTGGCAAACCAAGAGACCCAGTACTTC. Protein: CASSLANQETQYF.

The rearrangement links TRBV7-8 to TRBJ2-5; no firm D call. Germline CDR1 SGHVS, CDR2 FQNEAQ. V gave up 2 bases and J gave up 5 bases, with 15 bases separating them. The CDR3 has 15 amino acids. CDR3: CASSLRTAEQETQYF. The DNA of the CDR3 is TGTGCCAGCAGCTTAAGAACAGCCGAGCAGGAGACCCAGTACTTC.

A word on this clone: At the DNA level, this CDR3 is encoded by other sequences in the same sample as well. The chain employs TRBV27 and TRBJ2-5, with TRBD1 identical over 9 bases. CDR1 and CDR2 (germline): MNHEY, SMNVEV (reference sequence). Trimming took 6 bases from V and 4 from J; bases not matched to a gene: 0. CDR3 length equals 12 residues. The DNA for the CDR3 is TGTGCCAGCAGGGGACAGGGAGAGACCCAGTACTTC. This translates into CASRGQGETQYF.

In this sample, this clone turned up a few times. The CDR3 loop reads CASSTTGTGYYEQYF. The CDR3 DNA reads TGTGCCAGCAGTACTACGGGGACAGGATACTACGAGCAGTACTTC. This rearrangement joins TRBV6-6 to TRBJ2-7; the match to TRBD1 covers 8 bases. This CDR3 has 15 residues. V dropped 5 bases and J dropped 3; count of bases not matched to a gene: 9. From germline, CDR1 is MNHNY and CDR2 SVGAGI (reference sequence).

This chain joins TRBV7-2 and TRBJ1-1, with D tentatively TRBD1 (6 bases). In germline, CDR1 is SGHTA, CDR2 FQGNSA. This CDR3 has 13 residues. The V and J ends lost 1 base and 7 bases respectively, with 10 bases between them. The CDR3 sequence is CASSLDRDDEAFF. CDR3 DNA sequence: TGTGCCAGCAGCTTAGACAGGGATGATGAAGCTTTCTTT.

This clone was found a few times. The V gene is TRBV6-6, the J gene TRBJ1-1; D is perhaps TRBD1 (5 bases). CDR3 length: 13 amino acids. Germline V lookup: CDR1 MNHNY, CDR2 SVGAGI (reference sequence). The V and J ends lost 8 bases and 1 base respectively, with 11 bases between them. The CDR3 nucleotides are TGTGCCAGCTCATCCGGGGGGAACACTGAAGCTTTCTTT. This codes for CASSSGGNTEAFF.